Listed here is a single T cell receptor (beta chain). This sample stems from a study of Tregs in tolerant kidney transplant recipients. Trimming shortened V by 5 bases and J by 2 bases, and 9 bases separated the two germline ends. The V gene's germline CDR1 is GTSNPN and CDR2 SVGIG (reference sequence). The CDR3 runs to 12 residues. The assay was immunoSEQ multiplex PCR, and TCRdb's table has in-frame clones only and misses some. The sample records fewer than 80,000 clones, about 98% being singletons. The sequence came from a human donor who received a combined kidney and bone marrow transplant. Sequencing used Tregs from blood, obtained before the transplant. The rearrangement joins TRBV30 to TRBJ1-1; D uncertain. CDR3 amino acids: CAWSRLNTEAFF. CDR3 DNA: TGTGCCTGGTCCAGGCTTAACACTGAAGCTTTCTTT.